This entry lists 28 T cell receptor beta chains sequenced from one sample in a study of T cells in localized non-small cell lung cancer. TCRdb keeps only in-frame clones here, not all; method: immunoSEQ multiplex PCR. The table records approximately 88,000 clones, approximately 91% of them present only once. The sequences come from PBMCs, collected before any cancer treatment. All receptors derive from a woman aged 40 to 75 with stage II squamous cell lung carcinoma.

The genes are TRBV14 and TRBJ2-7; D is possibly TRBD1 or TRBD2 (5 bases each). CDR1 is SGHDN, CDR2 FVKESK, per germline. The CDR3 consists of 17 residues. V was cut by 4 bases and J by 3 bases, with 22 bases left in between. The CDR3 spells CASSLKIRGDPYYEQYF. In nucleotides, the CDR3 is TGTGCCAGCAGCCTAAAGATTAGAGGGGACCCATACTACGAGCAGTACTTC.

The V call is TRBV4-1, the J call TRBJ1-6; 10 nucleotides align to TRBD1. The trim removed 0 bases at V and 12 bases at J, leaving 14 bases unmatched. The length of the CDR3 is 18 residues. Germline CDR1 and CDR2: MGHRA and YSYEKL. The CDR3: CASSQERGTGTGALPLHF. The CDR3 DNA reads as TGCGCCAGCAGCCAAGAAAGGGGAACCGGGACAGGGGCCTTACCCCTCCACTTT.

This rearrangement joins TRBV5-6 to TRBJ1-5; D is unclear. Germline V CDR1 and CDR2: SGHDT, YYEEEE. The CDR3 covers 14 residues. Trimming pared 1 base from V and 3 bases from J, leaving 8 bases between. Here the CDR3 reads CASSLPGNNQPQHF. The CDR3 region has the DNA TGTGCCAGCAGCTTGCCGGGGAACAATCAGCCCCAGCATTTT.

This sequence joins TRBV13 and TRBJ1-5, with no clear D. Trimming cost V 3 bases and J 2 bases, with 2 bases left between them. The CDR3 is 12 residues long. Germline CDR1 reads PRHDT; CDR2 reads FYEKMQ (reference sequence). Written as DNA, the CDR3 is TGTGCCAGCAGCTTGGGCAATCAGCCCCAGCATTTT. Amino acid sequence: CASSLGNQPQHF. Full variable domain (remainder filled in from reference TRBV13 and TRBJ1-5): AAGVIQSPRHLIKEKRETATLKCYPIPRHDTVYWYQQGPGQDPQFLISFYEKMQSDKGSIPDRFSAQQFSDYHSELNMSSLELGDSALYFCASSLGNQPQHFGDGTRLSIL.

This CDR3 reads CASSPTGGVYGYTF. The CDR3 bases are TGTGCCAGCAGCCCCACAGGGGGCGTCTATGGCTACACCTTC. The V call is TRBV28, the J call TRBJ1-2; TRBD1 matches at 9 bases. Unmatched junction bases numbered 6, after V lost 6 bases and J lost 4 bases. This CDR3 has 14 residues. Germline lookup yields CDR1 MDHEN and CDR2 SYDVKM.

This sequence joins TRBV5-4 and TRBJ2-3; 11 nucleotides line up with TRBD2. Trimming at V came to 4 bases and at J to 0 bases, leaving 4 bases not matched to a gene. This CDR3 contains 16 residues. Germline-derived CDR1 and CDR2 are SGHNT and YYREEE (reference sequence). CDR3 nucleotides: TGTGCCAGCAGCCCGGGGACTAGCGGAAGCACAGATACGCAGTATTTT. Translation: CASSPGTSGSTDTQYF.

A few counts support this clone. V is TRBV6-1 and J is TRBJ1-1, with a weak D call TRBD1 (5 bases). From germline, CDR1 is MNHNS and CDR2 SASEGT. Trimming pared 6 bases from V and 3 bases from J, leaving 14 bases between. The CDR3 contains 14 residues. The CDR3 is CASRTAGRDTEAFF. As DNA, the CDR3 is TGTGCCAGCAGGACCGCAGGGAGGGACACTGAAGCTTTCTTT.

This chain uses TRBV4-1 with TRBJ1-2; D call uncertain. CDR1 is MGHRA, CDR2 YSYEKL, per germline. Trimming removed 1 base at V and 8 bases at J, with 17 bases between. This CDR3 is 15 amino acids long. The DNA for the CDR3 is TGCGCCAGCAGCCAAGCTGAGGGCCCCCTAGGGGGCTACACCTTC. Its translation: CASSQAEGPLGGYTF.

V gene TRBV6-6 combines with J gene TRBJ1-5; the D gene is possibly TRBD1 (5 bases). V lost 2 bases and J lost 2, with 10 bases in between. CDR1 and CDR2 (germline): MNHNY, SVGAGI (reference sequence). The CDR3 covers 15 residues. The CDR3 coding sequence is TGTGCCAGCAGTTACCGCCAGGGCGGCAATCAGCCCCAGCATTTT. Its protein is CASSYRQGGNQPQHF.

CDR3 residues: CASSSGLAAGGDTQYF. The CDR3 DNA is TGTGCCAGCAGCTCCGGACTAGCGGCGGGGGGAGATACGCAGTATTTT. The chain recombines TRBV9 with TRBJ2-3; 10 nucleotides agree with TRBD2. The CDR3 is made up of 16 amino acids. The junction had 10 bases not matched to a gene; V was cut back by 4 bases and J by 5 bases. CDR1 and CDR2 from the germline V gene are SGDLS and YYNGEE.

The chain carries TRBV5-1 and TRBJ1-2; D gene ambiguous. CDR3 length: 13 amino acids. Trimming left V 4 bases short and J 2 bases short, with 9 bases between. Germline V gene sequence: CDR1 SGHRS, CDR2 YFSETQ. The CDR3 reads CASSVGSNYGYTF. DNA of the CDR3: TGCGCCAGCAGCGTCGGGTCCAACTATGGCTACACCTTC.

J is TRBJ1-2 and V is TRBV29-1; D is unclear. The germline V and J ends were trimmed by 0 bases and 4 bases, with 18 bases remaining between them. Germline V gene lookup returns CDR1 SQVTM and CDR2 ANQGSEA. This CDR3 comprises 16 residues. The CDR3 protein is CSVEEGWVRSPYGYTF. Written as DNA, the CDR3 is TGCAGCGTTGAAGAGGGATGGGTCAGGTCTCCCTATGGCTACACCTTC.

V and J are TRBV5-1 and TRBJ2-4, with 9 bases that match TRBD1. Germline loops: CDR1 SGHRS, CDR2 YFSETQ. V was pared by 3 bases and J by 1 base, with 5 bases of the junction left unmatched. There are 16 residues in the CDR3. The CDR3 DNA reads TGCGCCAGCAGCTGGGGGACAGGGATGGCCAAAAACATTCAGTACTTC. It is translated as CASSWGTGMAKNIQYF.

The genes are TRBV27 and TRBJ1-4; D not certain. Per the germline V gene, CDR1 is MNHEY and CDR2 is SMNVEV (reference sequence). Trimming removed 6 bases at V and 7 bases at J, with 15 bases between. The CDR3 spans 14 residues. CDR3: CASRPLGKTEKLFF. The CDR3 nucleotides read TGTGCCAGCAGACCCCTCGGGAAAACTGAAAAACTGTTTTTT.

CDR3 DNA: TGCAGCGTTGAAGTTTTCATCGGGAACACTGAAGCTTTCTTT. It specifies CSVEVFIGNTEAFF. This chain uses TRBV29-1 with TRBJ1-1, with D hard to call. This CDR3 is 14 amino acids long. Germline V gene data show CDR1 as SQVTM and CDR2 as ANQGSEA. Trimming took off 1 base at V and 1 base at J, with 10 bases between the two ends.

The rearrangement links TRBV5-6 to TRBJ2-5; D unresolved. Germline CDR1 SGHDT, CDR2 YYEEEE. Trimming shortened V by 2 bases and J by 5 bases, and 7 bases separated the two germline ends. The CDR3 is made up of 12 amino acids. CDR3 amino acids: CASSFAGETQYF. CDR3 in DNA: TGTGCCAGCAGCTTTGCTGGGGAGACCCAGTACTTC.

The rearrangement uses TRBV9 and TRBJ1-2; D not resolved. Per germline, CDR1 SGDLS and CDR2 YYNGEE. Trimming took 2 bases from V and 0 from J, leaving 8 bases between them. The CDR3 runs to 14 residues. This CDR3 reads CASSVGGTNYGYTF. CDR3 bases: TGTGCCAGCAGCGTCGGCGGGACTAACTATGGCTACACCTTC.

CDR3 in DNA: TGTGCCTGGAGTGGGGGTAGCGGGAGGCAAGAGACCCAGTACTTC. Translating gives CAWSGGSGRQETQYF. The V and J genes are TRBV30 and TRBJ2-5; 10 positions match TRBD2. Germline assignment: CDR1 GTSNPN and CDR2 SVGIG (reference sequence). The CDR3 contains 15 residues. V lost 1 base to trimming and J lost 2 bases; unmatched junction nucleotides: 4.

The CDR3 is CAFSQGQAATNEKLFF. CDR3 DNA: TGTGCCTTCTCGCAGGGACAGGCCGCAACTAATGAAAAACTGTTTTTT. The gene calls are TRBV30 and TRBJ1-4; TRBD1 matches 8 bases. Germline CDR1 reads GTSNPN; CDR2 reads SVGIG (reference sequence). The CDR3 covers 16 residues. Losses at the gene ends were 7 bases for V and 0 bases for J; bases not matched to a gene: 10.

The chain employs TRBV6-1 and TRBJ1-5; possibly TRBD1 for D (6 bases). The CDR3 is 15 amino acids. V was clipped by 3 bases and J by 5 bases, with 14 bases between them. In germline, CDR1 is MNHNS, CDR2 SASEGT. The CDR3 coding sequence is TGTGCCAGCAGTGACTGGGCAGGGGATCATCAGCCCCAGCATTTT. This encodes CASSDWAGDHQPQHF.

The rearrangement links TRBV7-9 to TRBJ2-2; 7 bases fit TRBD1. The CDR3 sequence is 15 residues long. The germline V gene has CDR1 SEHNR and CDR2 FQNEAQ (reference sequence). Unmatched junction bases numbered 3, after V lost 4 bases and J lost 1 base. CDR3 protein: CASSWGQMNTGELFF. CDR3 nucleotides: TGTGCCAGCAGCTGGGGACAGATGAACACCGGGGAGCTGTTTTTT.

V and J are TRBV15 and TRBJ2-3; D remains ambiguous. The CDR3 runs to 18 residues. Germline V gene sequence: CDR1 LNHNV, CDR2 YYDKDF (reference sequence). Trimming left V 3 bases short and J 0 bases short, with 19 bases between. The CDR3 protein is CATSSPRPDRFSTDTQYF. The DNA of the CDR3 is TGTGCCACCAGCAGTCCCAGGCCGGACCGATTTAGCACAGATACGCAGTATTTT.

The chain recombines TRBV5-6 with TRBJ2-7, with TRBD1 matching 8 bases. CDR1 and CDR2 from the germline V gene are SGHDT and YYEEEE. The CDR3 is 14 residues long. The V and J ends lost 4 bases and 5 bases, in that order; junction bases with no gene match: 8. CDR3 residues: CASSPGQVSNEQYF. In DNA, the CDR3 is TGTGCCAGCAGCCCGGGACAGGTTTCTAACGAGCAGTACTTC.

The chain is built from TRBV28 and TRBJ2-1; 13 positions match TRBD2. Germline V gene sequence: CDR1 MDHEN, CDR2 SYDVKM. The CDR3 totals 16 residues. The V and J ends lost 5 bases and 7 bases, in that order; junction bases with no gene match: 8. The CDR3 region has the DNA TGTGCCAGCAGTGACCTACTAGCGGGGGGGCGTAATGAGCAGTTCTTC. This translates into CASSDLLAGGRNEQFF.

The chain employs TRBV18 and TRBJ2-1, with D possibly being TRBD1 or TRBD2 (5 bases each). V lost 3 bases and J lost 4, with 13 bases in between. The germline V gene encodes CDR1 KGHSH and CDR2 LQKENI. This CDR3 is built from 15 residues. CDR3 loop: CASSPPGRKYNEQFF. CDR3 coding DNA: TGTGCCAGCTCACCTCCGGGACGGAAATACAATGAGCAGTTCTTC.

The gene calls are TRBV18 and TRBJ2-5; possible D gene TRBD1, 6 bases. Germline V gene lookup returns CDR1 KGHSH and CDR2 LQKENI. Deletions cut 3 bases from V and 1 base from J, with 15 bases between. CDR3 length: 16 amino acids. The chain's CDR3 is CASSPLKTGTQETQYF. The CDR3 nucleotides are TGTGCCAGCTCACCGCTTAAAACAGGGACCCAAGAGACCCAGTACTTC.

The rearrangement joins TRBV6-1 to TRBJ1-5; no definite D call. CDR3 length: 13 amino acids. The germline V gene has CDR1 MNHNS and CDR2 SASEGT. V lost 3 bases and J 6 bases, leaving 9 bases between the germline ends. The CDR3 nucleotides are TGTGCCAGCAGTGAGGGGTACATTCAGCCCCAGCATTTT. Protein product: CASSEGYIQPQHF.

This clone was picked up a small number of times. The V call is TRBV7-2, the J call TRBJ2-3; 9 bases line up with TRBD2. CDR1 and CDR2 (germline): SGHTA, FQGNSA. Trimming at V came to 2 bases and at J to 4 bases, leaving 4 bases not matched to a gene. CDR3 size: 15 residues. CDR3 sequence reads: CASSLWRGGPDTQYF. The DNA for the CDR3 is TGTGCCAGCAGCTTATGGCGGGGGGGCCCAGATACGCAGTATTTT.